This note documents a single TCR beta chain sequence. Its antigen is unknown. Germline CDR1 reads MNHNY; CDR2 reads SVGAGI (reference sequence). The CDR3 extends over 16 amino acids. With V trimmed by 2 bases and J by 5 bases, 7 bases remained unmatched. The sample originates from a study of Ad26.COV2.S vaccination and SARS-CoV-2 variants. About the research overall: Intramuscular Ad26.COV2.S at 5x10^10 or 1x10^11 viral particles.

Data came from immunoSEQ multiplex PCR; TCRdb stores just in-frame clones and leaves some out. This sample yields fewer than 400,000 clones, of which around nine tenths are seen a single time; under 4% belongs to the top ten. Treatment specified: about 20 received Ad26.COV2.S at low or high dose, single or two shots; roughly 5 received placebo; per-sample allocation not given. Collection of the samples took place on day 63 after the first injection of vaccine or placebo. Aged 18-55 years, donor was enrolled in Boston in the early 2020s. This vaccine is an Ad26 vector that expresses the Wuhan-strain SARS-CoV-2 spike. Study results and limitations: Vaccinees and placebo recipients showed similar non-spike TCR breadth.

The chain recombines TRBV6-6 with TRBJ1-1; TRBD1 aligns across 11 bases. The source material was peripheral blood, sampled in a trial of Ad26.COV2.S vaccine versus placebo. The origin of this receptor is a person between 18 and 65 years old who received the Ad26.COV2.S COVID-19 vaccine or a placebo. The CDR3 protein is CASSYPRDRGWTEAFF. The DNA of the CDR3 is TGTGCCAGCAGTTACCCTAGGGACAGGGGGTGGACTGAAGCTTTCTTT.